The rows below give T cell receptor beta chains drawn from one sample of a study of T cell changes during pregnancy in multiple sclerosis. Method: immunoSEQ multiplex PCR; TCRdb's copy keeps in-frame clones and lacks some. Counted here are 50,000 to 65,000 clones, over 75% occurring once; the ten biggest clones make up 2% to 2.5%. The sequencing here drew on peripheral blood, taken in the first trimester of pregnancy. The source is a female donor in good health, enrolled as a control in a pregnancy study. The CDR3 runs from the conserved cysteine through the conserved F or W. Each record gives: J gene, D gene, V gene, CDR3 protein. D genes are given only for firm matches.

TRBJ2-7,TRBD2,TRBV6-5,CASRTSGWSSYEQYF
TRBJ2-1,TRBD2,TRBV4-1,CASSLRYSGETTDEQFF
TRBJ1-2,-,TRBV6-5,CASRMRTADYGYTF
TRBJ2-4,-,TRBV5-1,CASSLSEGSKNIQYF
TRBJ2-3,-,TRBV18,CASSPPVGVADTDTQYF
TRBJ1-2,TRBD1,TRBV30,CAWSGTLDRGKGYTF
TRBJ2-7,-,TRBV7-8,CASTRRGRAVNEQYF
TRBJ2-1,TRBD2,TRBV28,CASRWTSGRGNNEQFF
TRBJ1-3,TRBD1,TRBV27,CASSFGTGSGNTIYF
TRBJ2-2,-,TRBV11-3,CASSFGGSGELFF
TRBJ2-3,-,TRBV2,CASRPQGKDTQYF
TRBJ2-2,TRBD1,TRBV9,CASTPTGGAPGELFF
TRBJ2-7,-,TRBV19,CASSLSGETYEQYF